These 9 T cell receptor beta chains originate from one sample sequenced in a study of shared clonotypes between healthy human individuals. TCRdb's copy holds only in-frame clones and misses some; the assay was immunoSEQ multiplex PCR. The sample includes 550,000 to 800,000 clones, 90% of them seen just once. The sample was memory CD8+ T cells from PBMCs. Subset specified: CD45RO+ cells pooled with CCR7-negative TemRA cells. The receptors shown here come from a young man in good health. Some clones in this sample may be carry-over from other donors' samples.

Here the CDR3 DNA reads TGTGCCAGCAGTTACCGTGGAGGTACCTACGAGCAGTACTTC. This translates into CASSYRGGTYEQYF. The gene calls are TRBV27 and TRBJ2-7, with D possibly being TRBD2 (5 bases). In germline, CDR1 is MNHEY, CDR2 SMNVEV (reference sequence). The CDR3 consists of 14 residues. V was shortened by 4 bases and J by 2 bases, with 12 bases between the two germline ends.

The CDR3 bases are TGCGCCAGCAGCCTCGGGACAGGGGACTATGGCTACACCTTC. Translating it yields CASSLGTGDYGYTF. The V call is TRBV4-1, the J call TRBJ1-2; the match to TRBD1 covers 10 bases. Germline V gene lookup returns CDR1 MGHRA and CDR2 YSYEKL. This CDR3 is 14 amino acids long. Losses at the gene ends were 4 bases for V and 3 bases for J; bases not matched to a gene: 2.

V usage is TRBV6-1 and J usage is TRBJ2-7; D is perhaps TRBD2 (6 bases). The germline CDR1 and CDR2 sequences are MNHNS and SASEGT. The CDR3 length is 16 residues. Trimming cost V 4 bases and J 9 bases, with 25 bases left between them. The CDR3 coding sequence is TGTGCCAGCAGTGTTGGACCGGGACTCGGCCTACGAGTGCAGTACTTC. Its protein is CASSVGPGLGLRVQYF.

There are a few counts of this clone. The chain is built from TRBV28 and TRBJ1-1; D remains unclear. This CDR3 contains 12 residues. Trimming removed 3 bases at V and 4 bases at J, with 6 bases between. The germline V gene encodes CDR1 MDHEN and CDR2 SYDVKM. The CDR3 sequence: CASSFEGTEAFF. CDR3 in DNA: TGTGCCAGCAGTTTTGAGGGCACTGAAGCTTTCTTT.

V and J are TRBV28 and TRBJ1-1; 7 bases fit TRBD1. The trim removed 6 bases at V and 6 bases at J, leaving 10 bases unmatched. CDR3 length: 14 amino acids. Germline lookup yields CDR1 MDHEN and CDR2 SYDVKM. CDR3 sequence reads: CASSLTGRSAEAFF. The CDR3 DNA reads as TGTGCCAGCAGCTTGACAGGGAGGTCTGCTGAAGCTTTCTTT.

The CDR3 bases are TGTGCCAGCAGTTTAGCTGGGACCACCGGGGAGCTGTTTTTT. Translated, it gives CASSLAGTTGELFF. This chain links TRBV28 with TRBJ2-2; D tentatively fits TRBD1 or TRBD2 (5 bases each). Germline CDR1 is MDHEN and CDR2 is SYDVKM. Trimming pared 2 bases from V and 4 bases from J, leaving 8 bases between. This CDR3 spans 14 amino acids.

As concerns this clone: Other nucleotide sequences in the sample specify the same CDR3. This chain connects TRBV5-1 to TRBJ2-1; D is uncertain. CDR3 length equals 15 residues. Germline V gene sequence: CDR1 SGHRS, CDR2 YFSETQ. Trimming took 1 base from V and 3 from J, leaving 11 bases between them. This CDR3 reads CASSLSGGSYNEQFF. The CDR3 nucleotides read TGCGCCAGCAGCTTGTCGGGCGGCAGCTACAATGAGCAGTTCTTC.

The chain is built from TRBV27 and TRBJ2-1; 7 bases fit TRBD2. Per germline, CDR1 MNHEY and CDR2 SMNVEV (reference sequence). The CDR3 totals 16 residues. Unmatched junction bases numbered 2, after V lost 0 bases and J lost 0 bases. The CDR3 bases are TGTGCCAGCAGTTTATCAAGCGGGATCTCCTACAATGAGCAGTTCTTC. Amino acids: CASSLSSGISYNEQFF.

This clone came up once. This chain joins TRBV4-1 and TRBJ2-3; perhaps TRBD2 as D (6 bases). Germline CDR1 reads MGHRA; CDR2 reads YSYEKL. The CDR3 consists of 13 residues. Between the trimmed V and J ends, which lost 6 bases and 13 bases, there was a span of 20 bases. CDR3 coding DNA: TGCGCCAGCAGACAAACCCCCGGGACTCAGAAGTATTTT. Encoded protein: CASRQTPGTQKYF.